This T cell receptor beta chain was recovered during a study of cytomegalovirus exposure and HLA in healthy donors. With 0 bases clipped from V and 6 bases from J, the junction kept 12 bases outside the gene matches. The CDR3 contains 19 residues. The study ran its PCR with 60 Vbeta and 13 Jbeta primers. Some clones are missing from TCRdb's copy, which holds only in-frame ones; the method was immunoSEQ multiplex PCR. The data contain about 110,000 clones, around 75% of them singletons. The receptor was derived from a woman in her 30s in good health and CMV-seronegative. The chain couples TRBV23-1 to TRBJ1-5; 12 nucleotides align to TRBD1. TRBV23-1 is filed as an ORF, its function uncertain. The sequenced sample was PBMCs. The CDR3 is CASSQSRSGDRGQFQPQHF. The DNA of the CDR3 is TGCGCCAGCAGTCAATCTCGGTCTGGGGACAGGGGGCAGTTTCAGCCCCAGCATTTT.